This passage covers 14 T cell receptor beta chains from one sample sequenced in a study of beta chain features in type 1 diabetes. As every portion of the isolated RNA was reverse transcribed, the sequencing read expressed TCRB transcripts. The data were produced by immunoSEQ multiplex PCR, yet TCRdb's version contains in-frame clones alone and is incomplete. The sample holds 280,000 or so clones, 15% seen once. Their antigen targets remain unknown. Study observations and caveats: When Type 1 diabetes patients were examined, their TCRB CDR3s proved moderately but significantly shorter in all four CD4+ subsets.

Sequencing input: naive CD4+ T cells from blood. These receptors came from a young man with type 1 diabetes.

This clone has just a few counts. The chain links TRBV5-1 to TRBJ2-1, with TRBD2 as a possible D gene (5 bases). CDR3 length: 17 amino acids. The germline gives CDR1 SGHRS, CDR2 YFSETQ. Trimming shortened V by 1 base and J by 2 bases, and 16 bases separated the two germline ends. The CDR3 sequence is CASSLTVGTTTYNEQFF. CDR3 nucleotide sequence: TGCGCCAGCAGCTTGACGGTTGGAACGACTACCTACAATGAGCAGTTCTTC.

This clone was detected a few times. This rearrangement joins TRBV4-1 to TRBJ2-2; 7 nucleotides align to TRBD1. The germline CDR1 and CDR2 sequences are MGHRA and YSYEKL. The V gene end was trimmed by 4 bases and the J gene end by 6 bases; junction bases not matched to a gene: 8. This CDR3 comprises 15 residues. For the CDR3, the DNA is TGCGCCAGCAGCCGGGGCCAGGGGGTCGCCGGGGAGCTGTTTTTT. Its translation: CASSRGQGVAGELFF.

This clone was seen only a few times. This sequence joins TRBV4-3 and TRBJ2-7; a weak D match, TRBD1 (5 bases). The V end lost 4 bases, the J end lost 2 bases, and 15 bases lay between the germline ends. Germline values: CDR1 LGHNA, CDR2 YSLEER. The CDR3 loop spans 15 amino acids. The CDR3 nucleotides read TGCGCCAGCAGCCCCAAGAATGGGGCAGCCTACGAGCAGTACTTC. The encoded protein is CASSPKNGAAYEQYF.

The CDR3 loop reads CASSETGRGNEQFF. CDR3 coding DNA: TGTGCCAGCAGTGAAACGGGGAGGGGGAATGAGCAGTTCTTC. The chain joins TRBV2 to TRBJ2-1, with a tentative D call TRBD2 (7 bases). The CDR3 spans 14 residues. Per the germline V gene, CDR1 is SNHLY and CDR2 is FYNNEI. Trimming cost V 2 bases and J 7 bases, with 12 bases left between them.

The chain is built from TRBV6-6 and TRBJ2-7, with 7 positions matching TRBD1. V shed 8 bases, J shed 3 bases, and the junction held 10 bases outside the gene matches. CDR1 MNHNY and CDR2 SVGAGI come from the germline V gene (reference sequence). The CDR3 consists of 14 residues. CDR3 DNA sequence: TGTGCCAGCGAGAGGCAGGGGGTCGACTACGAGCAGTACTTC. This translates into CASERQGVDYEQYF.

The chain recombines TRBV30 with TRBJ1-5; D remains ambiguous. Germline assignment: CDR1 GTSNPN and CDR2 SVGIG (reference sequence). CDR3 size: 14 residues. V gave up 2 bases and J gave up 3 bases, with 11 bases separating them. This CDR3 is CAWSRTGINQPQHF. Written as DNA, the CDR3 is TGTGCCTGGAGTCGGACTGGGATCAATCAGCCCCAGCATTTT.

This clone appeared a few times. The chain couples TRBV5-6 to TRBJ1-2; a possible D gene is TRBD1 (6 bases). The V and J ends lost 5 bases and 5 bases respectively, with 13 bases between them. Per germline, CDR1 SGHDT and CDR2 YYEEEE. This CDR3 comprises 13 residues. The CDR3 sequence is CASRKLQGYGYTF. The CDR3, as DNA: TGTGCCAGCAGGAAACTACAGGGATATGGCTACACCTTC.

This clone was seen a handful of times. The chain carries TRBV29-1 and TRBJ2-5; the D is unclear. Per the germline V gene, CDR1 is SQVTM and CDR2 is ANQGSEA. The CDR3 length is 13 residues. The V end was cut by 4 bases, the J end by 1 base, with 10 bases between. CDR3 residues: CSVARRTQETQYF. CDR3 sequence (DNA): TGCAGCGTTGCCAGGCGAACCCAAGAGACCCAGTACTTC.

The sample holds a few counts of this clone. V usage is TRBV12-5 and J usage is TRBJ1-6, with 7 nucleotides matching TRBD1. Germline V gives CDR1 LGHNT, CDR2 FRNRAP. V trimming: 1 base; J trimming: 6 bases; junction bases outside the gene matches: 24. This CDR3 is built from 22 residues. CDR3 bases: TGTGCTAGTGGTTTGGCGGCCCCGGACAGGCTACCGTCACTAAAGCTTAATTCACCCCTCCACTTT. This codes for CASGLAAPDRLPSLKLNSPLHF.

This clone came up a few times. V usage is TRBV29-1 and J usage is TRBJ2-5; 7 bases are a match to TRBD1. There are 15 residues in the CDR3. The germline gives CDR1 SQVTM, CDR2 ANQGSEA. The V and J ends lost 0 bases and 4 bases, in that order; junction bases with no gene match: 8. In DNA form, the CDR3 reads TGCAGCGTTGAAGAAATAACAGGGGCCGGAGAGACCCAGTACTTC. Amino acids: CSVEEITGAGETQYF.

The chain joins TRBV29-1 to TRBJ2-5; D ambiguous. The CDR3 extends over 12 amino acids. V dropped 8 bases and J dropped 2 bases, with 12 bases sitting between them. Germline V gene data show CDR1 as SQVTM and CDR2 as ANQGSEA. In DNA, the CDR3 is TGCAGCTCACGACAAAATCAAGAGACCCAGTACTTC. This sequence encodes CSSRQNQETQYF.

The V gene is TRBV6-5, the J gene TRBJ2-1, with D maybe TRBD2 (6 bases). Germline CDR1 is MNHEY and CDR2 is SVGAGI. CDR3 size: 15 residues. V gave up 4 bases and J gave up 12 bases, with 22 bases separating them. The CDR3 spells CASSWGVASQSRQFF. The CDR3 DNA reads TGTGCCAGCAGTTGGGGGGTAGCGTCACAATCTCGGCAGTTCTTC.

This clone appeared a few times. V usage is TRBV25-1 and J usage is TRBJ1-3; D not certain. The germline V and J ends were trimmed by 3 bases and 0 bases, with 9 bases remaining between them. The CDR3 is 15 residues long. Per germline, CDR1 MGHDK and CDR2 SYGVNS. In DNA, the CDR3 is TGTGCCAGCAGTGACCCCAGAACCTCTGGAAACACCATATATTTT. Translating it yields CASSDPRTSGNTIYF.

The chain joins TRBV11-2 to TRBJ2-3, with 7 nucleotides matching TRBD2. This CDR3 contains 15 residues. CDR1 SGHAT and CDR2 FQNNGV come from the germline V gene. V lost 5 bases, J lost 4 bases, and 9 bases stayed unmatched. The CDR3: CASSLKRESADTQYF. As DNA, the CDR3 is TGTGCCAGCAGCCTAAAGCGGGAAAGCGCAGATACGCAGTATTTT.